One and the same sample provided the 30 T cell receptor beta chains below, sequenced in a study of blood T cells in healthy people across ages. A second PCR, run for roughly 7 to 12 cycles, used a sample-barcoded 5' primer plus a J-beta primer mix. TCRdb reprocessed the 5' RACE reads with MiXCR, giving one entry per CDR3 protein. The sample has more than 900,000 distinct CDR3 sequences; under 30% are singletons. The data also belong to a second study, concerning T cells of mothers and their children.

The sequencing input was blood. These receptors all stem from a girl aged 2 to 10 in good health.

This clonotype came up a few times. This chain joins TRBV25-1 and TRBJ2-3; 10 bases map to TRBD2. Germline values: CDR1 MGHDK, CDR2 SYGVNS. This CDR3 is 15 amino acids long. V shed 2 bases and J 5 bases; nucleotides not matched to a gene: 4. In nucleotides, the CDR3 is TGTGCCAGCAGTGAACTAGCGGGGGCCGAAGATACGCAGTATTTT. Protein sequence: CASSELAGAEDTQYF.

This clonotype was observed a few times. The chain recombines TRBV4-2 with TRBJ1-4; D possibly corresponds to TRBD1 (5 bases). V lost 3 bases and J 5 bases, leaving 28 bases between the germline ends. The V gene's germline CDR1 is LGHNA and CDR2 YNFKEQ. There are 20 residues in the CDR3. Here the CDR3 DNA reads TGTGCCAGCAGCCAGGGCCTAAAAAGGGGCCTGGTGAGGGAGAATGAAAAACTGTTTTTT. It codes for CASSQGLKRGLVRENEKLFF.

This clonotype has more than one count but fewer than ten. This chain links TRBV10-3 with TRBJ2-1, with D perhaps assigned TRBD1 or TRBD2 (6 bases each). The V and J ends lost 8 bases and 6 bases respectively, with 17 bases between them. Germline V gene sequence: CDR1 ENHRY, CDR2 SYGVKD. CDR3 length: 14 amino acids. The CDR3 here is CAIDGGRIRNEQFF. For the CDR3, the DNA is TGTGCCATCGACGGGGGCCGTATTCGCAATGAGCAGTTCTTC.

V is TRBV5-1 and J is TRBJ2-5, with 11 bases identical to TRBD2. The CDR3 is 17 residues long. Unmatched junction bases numbered 9, after V lost 4 bases and J lost 1 base. Germline V gene lookup returns CDR1 SGHRS and CDR2 YFSETQ. The CDR3 DNA sequence: TGCGCCAGCAGCAGGACCGCTAGCGGGGGGACCCAAGAGACCCAGTACTTC. It is translated as CASSRTASGGTQETQYF.

The sample holds many counts of this clonotype. The rearrangement joins TRBV7-9 to TRBJ1-4; TRBD1 might be the D (5 bases). V lost 0 bases and J lost 8, with 10 bases in between. This CDR3 has 14 amino acids. CDR1 SEHNR and CDR2 FQNEAQ come from the germline V gene (reference sequence). The CDR3, as DNA: TGTGCCAGCAGCTTAGCAGGGGCCGGGGAAAAACTGTTTTTT. Encoded protein: CASSLAGAGEKLFF.

V is TRBV7-9 and J is TRBJ2-5; D remains ambiguous. The end of the DNA fits TRBJ2-7 better, so the J call may be wrong. This CDR3 contains 12 residues. CDR1 SEHNR and CDR2 FQNEAQ come from the germline V gene (reference sequence). CDR3 coding DNA: TGTGCCAGCAGCTTAGTTAGAAACGAGCAGTACTTC. It encodes CASSLVRNEQYF.

DNA of the CDR3: TGCAGTGCGGAGGGACTAGCGGGAGGAGTATCCTACAATGAGCAGTTCTTC. It specifies CSAEGLAGGVSYNEQFF. The V call is TRBV20-1, the J call TRBJ2-1, with TRBD2 matching 15 bases. The V gene's germline CDR1 is DFQATT and CDR2 SNEGSKA (reference sequence). The CDR3 runs 17 residues. Unmatched junction bases numbered 7, after V lost 6 bases and J lost 1 base.

This clonotype was observed a handful of times. This chain uses TRBV20-1 with TRBJ2-5; 11 nucleotides line up with TRBD2. The J call is in doubt because the DNA end fits TRBJ2-7 better. This CDR3 has 14 residues. Germline CDR1 and CDR2: DFQATT and SNEGSKA (reference sequence). The CDR3 region has the DNA TGCAGTGCTTTACTAGCGGGAGTACCTTACGAGCAGTACTTC. The encoded protein is CSALLAGVPYEQYF.

A few counts support this clonotype. The chain employs TRBV29-1 and TRBJ2-1, with 9 bases lining up with TRBD1. Trimming at V came to 7 bases and at J to 4 bases, leaving 14 bases not matched to a gene. The CDR3 has 16 residues. In germline, CDR1 is SQVTM, CDR2 ANQGSEA. The CDR3 here is CSATGTGSSAYNEQFF. In DNA, the CDR3 is TGCAGCGCGACGGGGACAGGGAGTAGTGCATACAATGAGCAGTTCTTC.

This clonotype was counted between two and nine times. The chain recombines TRBV19 with TRBJ2-7; 10 positions match TRBD1. The V segment lost 9 bases and the J segment 5 bases; nucleotides outside the gene matches: 7. This CDR3 has 13 amino acids. The germline CDR1 and CDR2 sequences are LNHDA and SQIVND (reference sequence). The CDR3 is CASADRGFDEQYF. As DNA, the CDR3 is TGTGCCAGCGCGGACAGGGGGTTCGACGAGCAGTACTTC.

The chain joins TRBV7-9 to TRBJ2-5, with TRBD2 matching over 10 bases. CDR1 and CDR2 (germline): SEHNR, FQNEAQ (reference sequence). The CDR3 runs to 16 residues. Trimming removed 5 bases from V and 1 base from J; junction bases left unmatched: 7. CDR3 region: CASSPLAGTLQETQYF. CDR3 nucleotide sequence: TGTGCCAGCAGCCCACTAGCGGGGACGCTCCAAGAGACCCAGTACTTC.

The V call is TRBV5-5, the J call TRBJ2-1; 8 nucleotides match TRBD2. CDR1 and CDR2 (germline): SGHKS, YYEKEE (reference sequence). The ends lost 0 bases at V and 0 bases at J; junction bases unmatched: 8. CDR3 size: 18 residues. The CDR3 DNA follows: TGTGCCAGCAGCTTGGGGCCCGCCGGGACTAGCTCCTACAATGAGCAGTTCTTC. It yields the protein CASSLGPAGTSSYNEQFF.

The chain is built from TRBV5-6 and TRBJ1-1; 9 bases agree with TRBD1. This CDR3 is built from 17 residues. The V gene end was trimmed by 4 bases and the J gene end by 0 bases; junction bases not matched to a gene: 10. In germline, CDR1 is SGHDT, CDR2 YYEEEE. This CDR3 reads CASSTDRGDLMNTEAFF. CDR3 nucleotide sequence: TGTGCCAGCAGCACGGACAGGGGCGACCTCATGAACACTGAAGCTTTCTTT.

The chain uses TRBV28 and TRBJ1-5; D might be TRBD1 (6 bases). The CDR3 runs 15 residues. Germline values: CDR1 MDHEN, CDR2 SYDVKM. CDR3 coding DNA: TGTGGCAGTCGATCCACAGGGAGGGACAATCAGCCCCAGCATTTT. Its translation: CGSRSTGRDNQPQHF.

V is TRBV5-1 and J is TRBJ1-1, with a weak D call TRBD1 (6 bases). Germline V CDR1 and CDR2: SGHRS, YFSETQ. The V gene lost 3 bases and the J gene lost 1 base, with 13 bases spanning the gap. This CDR3 spans 15 amino acids. Written as DNA, the CDR3 is TGCGCCAGCAGCTCTTACTTGGACAGGAACACTGAAGCTTTCTTT. It yields the protein CASSSYLDRNTEAFF.

This clonotype has more than one count but fewer than ten. At one of its ends the junction is not consistent with the germline gene, which may arise from a read error. The V call is TRBV5-6, the J call TRBJ2-2; TRBD2 matches at 10 bases. CDR3 length: 18 amino acids. Germline V gene lookup returns CDR1 SGHDT and CDR2 YYEEEE. The CDR3 loop is CASSLTAGGPANAGELFF. CDR3 coding DNA: TGTGCCAGCAGCTTGACAGCGGGGGGGCCGGCGAACGCCGGGGAGCTGTTTTTT.

The rearrangement joins TRBV7-3 to TRBJ2-2; 10 nucleotides line up with TRBD1. CDR1 is SGHTA and CDR2 is FQGTGA in the germline V gene. J gave up 5 bases and V 4 bases, and 7 bases lay outside the gene matches. This CDR3 spans 16 amino acids. This CDR3 reads CASSSSGTGETGELFF. In DNA, the CDR3 is TGTGCCAGCAGCTCATCCGGGACAGGGGAAACCGGGGAGCTGTTTTTT.

V usage is TRBV6-4 and J usage is TRBJ2-5; 9 bases agree with TRBD2. TRBJ2-1 matches the DNA end more closely, so the J call is doubtful. CDR1 and CDR2 (germline): MRHNA, SNTAGT. The CDR3 covers 14 residues. The CDR3 loop reads CASSERGGREEQFF. In nucleotides, the CDR3 is TGTGCCAGCAGTGAGCGGGGGGGCCGGGAAGAGCAGTTCTTC.

This clonotype was observed a handful of times. V is TRBV29-1 and J is TRBJ1-1, with a weak D call TRBD1 (5 bases). The germline CDR1 and CDR2 sequences are SQVTM and ANQGSEA. Trimming removed 6 bases at V and 3 bases at J, with 11 bases between. This CDR3 has 12 amino acids. The CDR3 coding sequence is TGCAGCGTAGGGACGGTCTACACTGAAGCTTTCTTT. This gives the protein CSVGTVYTEAFF.

The chain joins TRBV6-5 to TRBJ1-2, with D possibly TRBD1 on 5 matching bases. Germline V CDR1 and CDR2: MNHEY, SVGAGI. The V end lost 4 bases, the J end lost 8 bases, and 8 bases lay between the germline ends. The CDR3 extends over 11 amino acids. The CDR3 DNA follows: TGTGCCAGCAGTTCCAGGGTGGGCTACACCTTC. Its translation: CASSSRVGYTF.

This chain joins TRBV15 and TRBJ2-5; D perhaps matches TRBD1 (5 bases). The germline gives CDR1 LNHNV, CDR2 YYDKDF (reference sequence). This CDR3 is built from 13 residues. Between the trimmed V and J ends, which lost 9 bases and 5 bases, there was a span of 16 bases. The CDR3: CATRKQVGETQYF. As DNA, the CDR3 is TGTGCCACGAGGAAACAGGTTGGCGAGACCCAGTACTTC.

The table lists this clonotype with a few counts. The chain couples TRBV3-1 to TRBJ2-7; D is possibly TRBD2 (7 bases). Deletions cut 10 bases from V and 1 base from J, with 14 bases between. The CDR3 covers 13 residues. Germline CDR1 LGHDT, CDR2 YNNKEL (reference sequence). The CDR3 protein is CATEGGVSYEQYF. CDR3 in DNA: TGTGCCACCGAGGGGGGGGTGTCCTACGAGCAGTACTTC.

V usage is TRBV7-2 and J usage is TRBJ2-1; no firm D call. V was shortened by 1 base and J by 4 bases, with 11 bases between the two germline ends. This CDR3 comprises 15 residues. Germline lookup yields CDR1 SGHTA and CDR2 FQGNSA. CDR3 sequence: CASSLDTRVYNEQFF. Here the CDR3 DNA reads TGTGCCAGCAGCTTAGACACCAGAGTATACAATGAGCAGTTCTTC.

This chain links TRBV5-1 with TRBJ2-3, with a tentative D call TRBD1 (6 bases). Germline CDR1 SGHRS, CDR2 YFSETQ. Trimming pared 3 bases from V and 2 bases from J, leaving 13 bases between. The length of the CDR3 is 15 residues. The CDR3 sequence is CASSSGTSITDTQYF. As DNA, the CDR3 is TGCGCCAGCAGCTCCGGGACAAGCATCACAGATACGCAGTATTTT.

This rearrangement joins TRBV20-1 to TRBJ2-5; 14 bases align to TRBD2. CDR1 and CDR2 (germline): DFQATT, SNEGSKA (reference sequence). CDR3 size: 15 residues. V was pared by 5 bases and J by 5 bases, with 7 bases of the junction left unmatched. For the CDR3, the DNA is TGCAGTGCTCGAGGACTAGCGGGGGGCTGGGAGACCCAGTACTTC. Amino acid sequence: CSARGLAGGWETQYF.

This clonotype has a handful of counts. This chain links TRBV28 with TRBJ2-3, with 8 bases aligning to TRBD2. In germline, CDR1 is MDHEN, CDR2 SYDVKM. After removal of 3 bases from V and 7 bases from J, the junction contained 15 bases not matched to a gene. The CDR3 sequence is 17 residues long. The CDR3 here is CASSFLDASGSRNTQYF. CDR3 nucleotide sequence: TGTGCCAGCAGTTTCCTGGATGCGAGCGGGAGTAGGAATACGCAGTATTTT.

Ten or more counts support this clonotype. The genes are TRBV9 and TRBJ2-7; D may be TRBD2 (6 bases). This CDR3 contains 13 residues. V was clipped by 0 bases and J by 6 bases, with 10 bases between them. Germline assignment: CDR1 SGDLS and CDR2 YYNGEE. The CDR3 sequence: CASSVGDFSEQYF. CDR3 in DNA: TGTGCCAGCAGCGTAGGGGACTTCTCCGAGCAGTACTTC.

This clonotype was found once. This rearrangement joins TRBV3-1 to TRBJ2-5; 7 nucleotides match TRBD2. With 0 bases clipped from V and 4 bases from J, the junction kept 5 bases outside the gene matches. CDR3 length: 15 amino acids. Germline V gene sequence: CDR1 LGHDT, CDR2 YNNKEL (reference sequence). The CDR3 bases are TGTGCCAGCAGCCAAGATCAGACTAGCAGAGAGACCCAGTACTTC. This sequence encodes CASSQDQTSRETQYF.

V usage is TRBV5-1 and J usage is TRBJ2-3; TRBD1 matches 7 bases. The germline V gene has CDR1 SGHRS and CDR2 YFSETQ. The CDR3 loop spans 14 amino acids. V gave up 7 bases and J gave up 1 base; unmatched junction bases: 6. The CDR3 sequence: CASHGTAGTDTQYF. CDR3 bases: TGCGCCAGCCACGGGACAGCAGGCACAGATACGCAGTATTTT.

The V and J genes are TRBV4-3 and TRBJ2-1; 8 bases line up with TRBD2. V shed 0 bases and J 2 bases; nucleotides not matched to a gene: 6. This CDR3 region has 17 residues. Germline V lookup: CDR1 LGHNA, CDR2 YSLEER. CDR3 nucleotide sequence: TGCGCCAGCAGCCAAGATTGGTTCGGGGGGGCCTACAATGAGCAGTTCTTC. Translated, it gives CASSQDWFGGAYNEQFF.